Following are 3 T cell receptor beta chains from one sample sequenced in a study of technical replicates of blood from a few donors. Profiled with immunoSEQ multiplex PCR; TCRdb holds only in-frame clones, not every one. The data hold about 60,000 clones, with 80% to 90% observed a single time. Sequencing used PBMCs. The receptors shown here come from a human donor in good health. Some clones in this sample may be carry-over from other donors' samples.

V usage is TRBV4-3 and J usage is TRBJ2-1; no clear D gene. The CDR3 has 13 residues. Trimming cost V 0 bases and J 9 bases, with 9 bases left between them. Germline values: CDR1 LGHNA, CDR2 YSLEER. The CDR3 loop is CASSQDRVGEQFF. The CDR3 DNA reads TGCGCCAGCAGCCAAGATCGGGTGGGTGAGCAGTTCTTC.

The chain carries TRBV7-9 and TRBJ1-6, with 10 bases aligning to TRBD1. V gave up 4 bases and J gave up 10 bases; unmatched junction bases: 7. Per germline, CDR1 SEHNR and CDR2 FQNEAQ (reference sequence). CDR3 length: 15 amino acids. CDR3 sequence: CASSWGTGVGSPLHF. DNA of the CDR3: TGTGCCAGCAGCTGGGGGACAGGGGTCGGATCACCCCTCCACTTT.

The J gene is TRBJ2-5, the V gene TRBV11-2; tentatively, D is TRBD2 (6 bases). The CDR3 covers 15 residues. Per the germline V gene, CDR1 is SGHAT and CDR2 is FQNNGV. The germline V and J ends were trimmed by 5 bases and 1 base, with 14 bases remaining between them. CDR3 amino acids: CASSPRTNFQETQYF. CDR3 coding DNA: TGTGCCAGCAGCCCTCGGACTAATTTCCAAGAGACCCAGTACTTC.